This TCR beta chain was obtained from a study of cytomegalovirus exposure and HLA in healthy donors. Study overall: The early release's HLA-typed donors yielded approximately 82 million unique TCRs.

Worth noting for this clone: The target antigen is unknown.

This PCR relied on a set of 60 Vbeta primers and 13 Jbeta primers. In the authors' methods: Later reanalysis found around 80 million unique TCR beta chains, 10 million to 12 million of them shared. The method was immunoSEQ multiplex PCR; TCRdb's version includes in-frame clones alone and lacks a portion of them. Clonal size and the V and J genes are those of that table, whereas D and trimming came from the DNA. The sample has about 130,000 clones; roughly 80% are singletons. Germline CDR1 reads SNHLY; CDR2 reads FYNNEI. V was shortened by 0 bases and J by 3 bases, with 10 bases between the two germline ends. This CDR3 comprises 15 residues. The study's findings and limits: Several V segments, TRBV6-2 and TRBV6-3 among them, could not be told apart and were dropped. CMV antigen specificity was confirmed in vitro for a few CMV-associated chains.

This TCR was sampled from a girl aged 2-10 years in good health and CMV-seronegative. This chain uses TRBV2 with TRBJ2-3; no firm D call. The specimen was PBMCs. In DNA form, the CDR3 reads TGTGCCAGCAGTGAAGCCCGCCTCCGGACAGATACGCAGTATTTT. Its protein product is CASSEARLRTDTQYF.